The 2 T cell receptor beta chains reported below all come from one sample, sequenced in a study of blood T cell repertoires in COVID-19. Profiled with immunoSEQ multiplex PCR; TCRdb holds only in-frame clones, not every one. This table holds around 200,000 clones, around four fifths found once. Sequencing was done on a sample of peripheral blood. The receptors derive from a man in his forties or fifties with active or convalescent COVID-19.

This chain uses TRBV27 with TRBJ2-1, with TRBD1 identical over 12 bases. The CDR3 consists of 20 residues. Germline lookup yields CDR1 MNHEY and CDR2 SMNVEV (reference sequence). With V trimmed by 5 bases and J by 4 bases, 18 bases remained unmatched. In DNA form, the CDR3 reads TGTGCCAGCAGTCCTGGGGTGAGGGGACAGGGGGCAGATATATACAATGAGCAGTTCTTC. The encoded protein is CASSPGVRGQGADIYNEQFF.

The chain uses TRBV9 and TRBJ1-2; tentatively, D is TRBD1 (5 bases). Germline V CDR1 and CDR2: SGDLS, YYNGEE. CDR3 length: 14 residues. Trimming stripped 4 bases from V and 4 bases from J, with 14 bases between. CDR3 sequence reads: CASSSQAGPYGYTF. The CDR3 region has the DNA TGTGCCAGCAGCTCGCAAGCGGGACCCTATGGCTACACCTTC.